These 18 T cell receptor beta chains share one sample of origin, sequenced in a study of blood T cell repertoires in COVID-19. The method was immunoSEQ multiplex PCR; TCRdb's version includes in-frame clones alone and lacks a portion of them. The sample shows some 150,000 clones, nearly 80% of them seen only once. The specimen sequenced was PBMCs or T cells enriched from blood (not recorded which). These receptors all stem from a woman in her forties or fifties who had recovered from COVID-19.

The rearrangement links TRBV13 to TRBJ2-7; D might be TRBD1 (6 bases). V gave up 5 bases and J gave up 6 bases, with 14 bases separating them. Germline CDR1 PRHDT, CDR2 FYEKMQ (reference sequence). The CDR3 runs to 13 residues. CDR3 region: CASSPNPTGEQYF. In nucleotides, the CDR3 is TGTGCCAGCAGCCCGAACCCGACAGGCGAGCAGTACTTC.

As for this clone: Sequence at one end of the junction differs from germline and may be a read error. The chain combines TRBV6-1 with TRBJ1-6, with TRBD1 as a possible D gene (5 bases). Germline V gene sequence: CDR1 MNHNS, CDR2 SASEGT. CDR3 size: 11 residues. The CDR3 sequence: CASSEGDSNPF. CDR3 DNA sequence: TGTGCCAGCAGTGAAGGAGACAGCAATCCCTTT.

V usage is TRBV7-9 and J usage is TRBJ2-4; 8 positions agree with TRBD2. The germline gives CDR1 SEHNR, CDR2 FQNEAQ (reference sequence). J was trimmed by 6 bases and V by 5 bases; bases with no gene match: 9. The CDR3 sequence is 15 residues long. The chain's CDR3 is CASSPGVTSGNIQYF. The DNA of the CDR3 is TGTGCCAGCAGCCCCGGGGTAACTAGCGGAAACATTCAGTACTTC. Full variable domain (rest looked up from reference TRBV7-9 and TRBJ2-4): DTGVSQNPRHKITKRGQNVTFRCDPISEHNRLYWYRQTLGQGPEFLTYFQNEAQLEKSRLLSDRFSAERPKGSFSTLEIQRTEQGDSAMYLCASSPGVTSGNIQYFGAGTRLSVL.

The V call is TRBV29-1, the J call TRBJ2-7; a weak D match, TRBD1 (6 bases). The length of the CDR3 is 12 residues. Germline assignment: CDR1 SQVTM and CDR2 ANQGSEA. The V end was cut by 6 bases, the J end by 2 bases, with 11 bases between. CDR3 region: CSVPQGPYEQYF. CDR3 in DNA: TGCAGCGTCCCTCAGGGGCCCTACGAGCAGTACTTC.

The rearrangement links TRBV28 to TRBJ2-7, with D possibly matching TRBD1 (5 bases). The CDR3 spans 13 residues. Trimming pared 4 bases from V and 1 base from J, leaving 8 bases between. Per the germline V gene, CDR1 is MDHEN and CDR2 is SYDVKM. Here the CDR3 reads CASSSTGSYEQYF. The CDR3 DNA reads TGTGCCAGCAGTTCCACAGGTTCCTACGAGCAGTACTTC.

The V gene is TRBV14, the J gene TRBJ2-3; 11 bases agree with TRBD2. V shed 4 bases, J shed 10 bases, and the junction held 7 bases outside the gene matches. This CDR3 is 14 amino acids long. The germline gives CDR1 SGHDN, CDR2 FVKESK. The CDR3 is CASSRTSGGGSQYF. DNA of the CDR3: TGTGCCAGCAGCCGTACTAGCGGGGGAGGATCGCAGTATTTT.

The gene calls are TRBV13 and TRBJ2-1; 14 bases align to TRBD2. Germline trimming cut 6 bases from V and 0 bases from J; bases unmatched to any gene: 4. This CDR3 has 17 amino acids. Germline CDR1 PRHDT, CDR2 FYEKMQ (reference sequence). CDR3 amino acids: CASRPGTSGSSYNEQFF. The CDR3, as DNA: TGTGCCAGCAGGCCCGGGACTAGCGGGAGCTCCTACAATGAGCAGTTCTTC.

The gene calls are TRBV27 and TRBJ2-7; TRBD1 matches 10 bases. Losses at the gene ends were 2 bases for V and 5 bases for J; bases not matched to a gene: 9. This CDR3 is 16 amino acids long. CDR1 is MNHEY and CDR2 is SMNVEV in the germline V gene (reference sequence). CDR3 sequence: CASSLGVGTGEHEQYF. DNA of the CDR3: TGTGCCAGCAGTTTAGGGGTTGGGACAGGGGAGCACGAGCAGTACTTC.

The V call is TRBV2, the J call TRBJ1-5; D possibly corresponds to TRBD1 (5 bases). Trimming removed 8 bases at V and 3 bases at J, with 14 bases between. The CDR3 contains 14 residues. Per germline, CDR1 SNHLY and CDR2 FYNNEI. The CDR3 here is CASSPPGVNQPQHF. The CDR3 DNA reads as TGTGCCAGCTCACCACCGGGGGTCAATCAGCCCCAGCATTTT.

The CDR3, as DNA: TGTGCCAGCAGCCAAGATACAGGGGGACGTGTAAAACTGTTTTTT. Encoded protein: CASSQDTGGRVKLFF. The chain uses TRBV3-1 (or the pseudogene TRBV3-2) and TRBJ1-4; the match to TRBD1 covers 8 bases. V was clipped by 0 bases and J by 10 bases; unmatched bases: 7. Germline-derived CDR1 and CDR2 are LGHDT and YNNKEL (reference sequence). This CDR3 region has 15 residues.

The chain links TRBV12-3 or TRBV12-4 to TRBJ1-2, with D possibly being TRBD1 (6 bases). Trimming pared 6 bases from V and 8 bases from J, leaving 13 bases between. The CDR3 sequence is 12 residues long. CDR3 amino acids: CASSKPGDGYTF. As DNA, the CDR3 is TGTGCCAGCAGCAAGCCAGGGGACGGCTACACCTTC.

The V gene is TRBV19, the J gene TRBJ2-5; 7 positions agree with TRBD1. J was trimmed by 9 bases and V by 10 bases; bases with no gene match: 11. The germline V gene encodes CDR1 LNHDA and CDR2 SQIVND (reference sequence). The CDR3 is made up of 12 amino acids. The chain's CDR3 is CATRQGRGAQYF. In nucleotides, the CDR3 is TGTGCCACCAGACAGGGCCGGGGCGCCCAGTACTTC.

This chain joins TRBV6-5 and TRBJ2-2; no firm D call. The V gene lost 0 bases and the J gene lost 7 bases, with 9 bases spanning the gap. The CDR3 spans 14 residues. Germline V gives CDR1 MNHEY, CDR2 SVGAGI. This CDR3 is CASSYSNAFGELFF. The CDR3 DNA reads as TGTGCCAGCAGTTACTCGAATGCGTTCGGGGAGCTGTTTTTT.

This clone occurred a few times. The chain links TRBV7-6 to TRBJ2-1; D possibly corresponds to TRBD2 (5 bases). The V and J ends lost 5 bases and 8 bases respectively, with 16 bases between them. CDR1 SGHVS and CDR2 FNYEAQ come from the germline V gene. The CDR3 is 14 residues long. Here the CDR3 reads CASSKGGGDDEQFF. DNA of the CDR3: TGTGCCAGCAGCAAGGGCGGAGGTGACGATGAGCAGTTCTTC.

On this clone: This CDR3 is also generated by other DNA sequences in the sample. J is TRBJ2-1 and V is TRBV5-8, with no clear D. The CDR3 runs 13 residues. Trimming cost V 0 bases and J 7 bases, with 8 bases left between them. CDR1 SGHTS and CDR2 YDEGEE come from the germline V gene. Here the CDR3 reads CASSLGPRNEQFF. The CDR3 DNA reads TGTGCCAGCAGCTTGGGTCCCCGTAATGAGCAGTTCTTC.

CDR3 loop: CASSLLWTALNGYTF. The CDR3 nucleotides read TGCGCCAGCAGCTTACTTTGGACAGCTCTTAATGGCTACACCTTC. This chain links TRBV5-1 with TRBJ1-2; D possibly corresponds to TRBD1 (6 bases). The CDR3 loop spans 15 amino acids. Germline V gives CDR1 SGHRS, CDR2 YFSETQ. Trimming left V 2 bases short and J 6 bases short, with 17 bases between.

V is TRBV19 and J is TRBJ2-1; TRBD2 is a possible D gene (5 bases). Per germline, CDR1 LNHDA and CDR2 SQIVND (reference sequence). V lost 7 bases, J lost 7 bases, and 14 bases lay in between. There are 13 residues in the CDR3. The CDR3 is CASNSDGKNEQFF. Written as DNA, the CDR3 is TGTGCCAGTAATTCGGACGGGAAAAATGAGCAGTTCTTC.

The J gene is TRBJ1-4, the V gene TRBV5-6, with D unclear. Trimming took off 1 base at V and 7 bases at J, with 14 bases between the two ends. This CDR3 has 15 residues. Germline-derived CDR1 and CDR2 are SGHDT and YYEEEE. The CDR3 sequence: CASSLRTPGSEKLFF. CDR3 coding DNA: TGTGCCAGCAGCTTGCGGACCCCGGGGAGTGAAAAACTGTTTTTT.